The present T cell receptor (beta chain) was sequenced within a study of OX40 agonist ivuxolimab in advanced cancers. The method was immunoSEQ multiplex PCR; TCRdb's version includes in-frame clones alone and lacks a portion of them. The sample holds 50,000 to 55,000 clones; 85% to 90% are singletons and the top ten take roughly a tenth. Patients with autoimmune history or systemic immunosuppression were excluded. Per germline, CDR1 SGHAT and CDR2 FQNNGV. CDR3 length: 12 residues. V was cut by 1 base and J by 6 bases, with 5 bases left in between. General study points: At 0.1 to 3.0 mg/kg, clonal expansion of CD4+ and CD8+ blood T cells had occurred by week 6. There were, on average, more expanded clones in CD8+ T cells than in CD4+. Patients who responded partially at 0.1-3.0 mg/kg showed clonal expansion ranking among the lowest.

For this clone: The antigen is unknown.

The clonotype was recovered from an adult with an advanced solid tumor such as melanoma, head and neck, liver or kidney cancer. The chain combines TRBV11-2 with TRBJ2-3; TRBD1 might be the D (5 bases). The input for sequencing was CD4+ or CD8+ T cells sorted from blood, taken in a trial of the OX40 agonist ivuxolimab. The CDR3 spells CASSLAGDTQYF. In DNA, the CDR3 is TGTGCCAGCAGCTTAGCAGGGGATACGCAGTATTTT. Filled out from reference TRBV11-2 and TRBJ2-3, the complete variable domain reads EAGVAQSPRYKIIEKRQSVAFWCNPISGHATLYWYQQILGQGPKLLIQFQNNGVVDDSQLPKDRFSAERLKGVDSTLKIQPAKLEDSAVYLCASSLAGDTQYFGPGTRLTVL.